Listed below are T cell receptor beta chains from one sample, sequenced in a study of T cell repertoires in cytomegalovirus infection. TCRdb re-called the reads through MiXCR, storing one row per CDR3 protein. This table holds about 890,000 distinct CDR3 sequences, roughly 30% found once. Their antigens remain unidentified. The specimen comprised cultured CD8+ T cells from PBMCs, sampled from culture after CMV antigen stimulation. These receptors all come from a human donor in good health (CMV status not recorded). Some clones in this sample may be carry-over from other donors' samples. CDR3s include the opening cysteine and the closing phenylalanine or tryptophan. A D gene is named only where the DNA matches it firmly. The size of a clone is reported for some rows only, either as once, few or many, or as a class for expanded clones.

d_call	clone_size	v_call	j_call	cdr3_nt	cdr3_aa
TRBD1	few	TRBV29-1	TRBJ1-2	TGCAGCGTGTTACAGGGGAGCTATGGCTACACCTTC	CSVLQGSYGYTF
TRBD1	NA	TRBV5-8	TRBJ1-2	TGTGCCAGCAGCATGGTTGGGACAGGCTATGGCTACACCTTC	CASSMVGTGYGYTF
NA	NA	TRBV27	TRBJ1-6	TGTGCCACCCAAGGGGATAATAATTCACCCCTCCACTTT	CATQGDNNSPLHF
NA	few	TRBV7-6	TRBJ1-4	TGTGCCAGCAGCTTGTCAGGGGAGTTCGAGCCCGTTAATGAAAAACTGTTTTTT	CASSLSGEFEPVNEKLFF
NA	NA	TRBV3-1	TRBJ1-2	TGTGCCAGCAGGGAACCGGGACACGGTCTAGAAGGCTACACCTTC	CASREPGHGLEGYTF
NA	few	TRBV10-3	TRBJ1-2	TGTGCCATCAGTGACGTTGGGGGGCCCTATGGCTACACCTTC	CAISDVGGPYGYTF
NA	NA	TRBV18	TRBJ1-2	TGTGCCAGCTCACCATCGGAGGCGGGGAACTATGGCTACACCTTC	CASSPSEAGNYGYTF
NA	few	TRBV19	TRBJ2-1	TGTGCCAGTGGCCGCCCGGGGACCTACAATGAGCAGTTCTTC	CASGRPGTYNEQFF
TRBD2	few	TRBV7-6	TRBJ2-7	TGTGCCAGCAGCGCTAGCGGGGGGGCCTGGGAGCAGTACTTC	CASSASGGAWEQYF
TRBD2	many	TRBV19	TRBJ2-1	TGTGCCAGTAGTCCAGGGACTAGCGGGGCCTACAATGAGCAGTTCTTC	CASSPGTSGAYNEQFF
TRBD2	NA	TRBV10-3	TRBJ2-5	TGTGCCATCAGTGAGTCCCTAGCGGGGGTGGTTGAGACCCAGTACTTC	CAISESLAGVVETQYF
NA	NA	TRBV6-8	TRBJ2-1	TGTGCCAGCAGTTACTCGGGCGCAGACAATGAGCAGTTCTTC	CASSYSGADNEQFF
TRBD2	NA	TRBV7-9	TRBJ2-7	TGTGCCAGCAGCTTAGGGGGGCGGGAGGGATACGAGCAGTACTTC	CASSLGGREGYEQYF
NA	NA	TRBV6-2/TRBV6-3	TRBJ2-3	TGTGCCAGCAGTTACAAGGGGGCAGATACGCAGTATTTT	CASSYKGADTQYF
NA	many	TRBV7-2	TRBJ2-2	TGTGCCAGCAGCTTCCGGGGTAACACCGGGGAGCTGTTTTTT	CASSFRGNTGELFF
NA	NA	TRBV27	TRBJ1-1	TGTGCCAGCAAGCAGGGGTTAAACACTGAAGCTTTCTTT	CASKQGLNTEAFF
TRBD1	once	TRBV9	TRBJ2-3	TGTGCCAGCAGCCTATCGGGTTTGGGACAGAACACAGATACGCAGTATTTT	CASSLSGLGQNTDTQYF
TRBD1	NA	TRBV10-3	TRBJ1-2	TGTGCCATCAGGACCAACCCGCAAGAGGACAGGGGGCCGGGCTACACCTTC	CAIRTNPQEDRGPGYTF
NA	NA	TRBV7-3	TRBJ1-2	TGTGCCAGCAGTCCCAACCCAGGGTTCTATGGCTACACCTTC	CASSPNPGFYGYTF
NA	NA	TRBV5-6	TRBJ1-5	TGTGCCAGCAGCTTGGGCAGGGTACATCAGCCCCAGCATTTT	CASSLGRVHQPQHF
NA	NA	TRBV5-4	TRBJ1-1	TGTGCCAGCAGCCTAAACAGGGAGGGCACTGAAGCTTTCTTT	CASSLNREGTEAFF
NA	NA	TRBV27	TRBJ2-2	TGTGCCAGCAGCCCCAACCCAACGAACACCGGGGAGCTGTTTTTT	CASSPNPTNTGELFF
NA	few	TRBV12-3/TRBV12-4	TRBJ2-1	TGTGCCAGCAGTTTATCCCCCCACGAGCAGTTCTTC	CASSLSPHEQFF
NA	many	TRBV7-8	TRBJ2-3	TGTGCCAGCAGCTTAATGGGACGACCCACAGATACGCAGTATTTT	CASSLMGRPTDTQYF
NA	NA	TRBV12-3/TRBV12-4	TRBJ1-2	TGTGCCAACAGTCGGACAGTGTTTAACTATGGCTACACGTTC	CANSRTVFNYGYTF
TRBD1	many	TRBV12-3/TRBV12-4	TRBJ1-1	TGTGCCAGCAGACCCGGGACAGGGGGAGCTTTCTTT	CASRPGTGGAFF
TRBD1	few	TRBV27	TRBJ2-3	TGTGCCAGCAGCCTGTTAGGGGGGACAGGGGCGCAGTATTTT	CASSLLGGTGAQYF
NA	many	TRBV9	TRBJ2-1	TGTGCCAGCAGCGGCAATGAGCAGTTCTTC	CASSGNEQFF
TRBD1	NA	TRBV7-9	TRBJ1-1	TGTGCCAGCAGCCATCCAGGGGGCCTGAACACTGAAGCTTTCTTT	CASSHPGGLNTEAFF
NA	NA	TRBV29-1	TRBJ1-1	TGCAGCGTTGAAGATAAGGGGCCTGGACTGGGAGCTTTCTTT	CSVEDKGPGLGAFF
TRBD2	NA	TRBV5-4	TRBJ2-1	TGTGCCAGCAGCCCGTTTGAGGGTAGCGGGGGGTTTTTGGGGCAGGAGCAGTTCTTC	CASSPFEGSGGFLGQEQFF
NA	few	TRBV7-6	TRBJ1-1	TGTGCCAGCAGCCTGGGGCAGATCACCGAAGCTTTCTTT	CASSLGQITEAFF
TRBD1	many	TRBV7-8	TRBJ2-5	TGTGCCAGCAGCTCCCCCATCGGGCCCGGACAGGGGGCGTCATTAGAGACCCAGTACTTC	CASSSPIGPGQGASLETQYF
NA	NA	TRBV14	TRBJ1-2	TGTGCCAGCAGCCAAGACGTTATGCGGGGCTACACCTTC	CASSQDVMRGYTF
TRBD1	many	TRBV7-6	TRBJ1-1	TGTGCCAGCAGCTTGGGACAGACCCCGAACACTGAAGCTTTCTTT	CASSLGQTPNTEAFF
NA	few	TRBV28	TRBJ2-2	TGTGCCAGCAGTTTGCGGGACTCAACCAGAGCTCGGGCCGGGGAGCTGTTTTTT	CASSLRDSTRARAGELFF
NA	NA	TRBV9	TRBJ1-1	TGTGCCAGCAGCGTCTGGTTGAACACTGAAGCTTTCTTT	CASSVWLNTEAFF
TRBD1	NA	TRBV12-3/TRBV12-4	TRBJ1-1	TGTGCCAGCAGTTTTTTAACGGGACAGGAGGACACTGAAGCTTTCTTT	CASSFLTGQEDTEAFF
TRBD2	many	TRBV7-9	TRBJ2-3	TGTGCCAGCAGCTTACGCCGTGGGACTAGCGGGGGGGCGCGCACAGATACGCAGTATTTT	CASSLRRGTSGGARTDTQYF
NA	NA	TRBV27	TRBJ2-5	TGTGCCAGCAGTTCAGAGGCCCAAGAGACCCAGTACTTC	CASSSEAQETQYF
TRBD1	NA	TRBV10-2	TRBJ2-7	TGCGCCACCCGACAGGGGTCGGGAGAGCAGTACTTC	CATRQGSGEQYF
NA	NA	TRBV6-6	TRBJ1-6	TGTGCCAGCAGGGGGTGGGGCGAACAGAAGTCTAATTCACCCCTCCACTTT	CASRGWGEQKSNSPLHF
NA	NA	TRBV9	TRBJ2-1	TGTGCCAGCAGCGTAGGGAGGGGGGGGGCCGGGGAGCAGTTCTTC	CASSVGRGGAGEQFF
TRBD2	NA	TRBV28	TRBJ2-1	TGTGCCAGCAGTTTAGGGCTAGCGGGGCCCTCCAATGAGCAGTTCTTC	CASSLGLAGPSNEQFF
TRBD2	NA	TRBV7-8	TRBJ2-1	TGTGCCAACAGCCCCCGCGGGGGGGCAAATGAGCAGTTCTTC	CANSPRGGANEQFF
NA	few	TRBV6-2/TRBV6-3	TRBJ2-3	TGTGCCAGCAGTTCTCCCGGACTCGGAAGGGGAGATACGCAGTATTTT	CASSSPGLGRGDTQYF
NA	NA	TRBV19	TRBJ2-2	TGTGCCAGTAGTGGGGGCAGTTACGGCACCGGGGAGCTGTTTTTT	CASSGGSYGTGELFF
NA	few	TRBV7-6	TRBJ2-5	TGTGCCAGCAGCCCTATGGGGGACCCGCAAGAGACCCAGTACTTC	CASSPMGDPQETQYF
NA	NA	TRBV5-4	TRBJ2-5	TGTGCCAGCACCCATCGGGGGCATCAAGAGACCCAGTACTTC	CASTHRGHQETQYF
NA	NA	TRBV4-2	TRBJ2-5	TGTGCCAGCAGCCAAGGAGGGGGCCAAGAGACCCAGTACTTC	CASSQGGGQETQYF
TRBD1	few	TRBV6-5	TRBJ1-4	TGTGCCAGCAGTCAAGGGACAGGGTATAATGAAAAACTGTTTTTT	CASSQGTGYNEKLFF